This entry concerns a single T cell receptor (beta chain). The data were produced by immunoSEQ multiplex PCR, yet TCRdb's version contains in-frame clones alone and is incomplete. The sample includes about 200,000 clones, 85% to 90% of them seen just once. The sample is drawn from a study of blood T cell repertoires in COVID-19. Material: peripheral blood. This sequence originates from a man aged 60-69 years with acute or convalescent COVID-19.

DNA of the CDR3: TGTGCCAGCACCTTCGGGGGTGGTACCTACGAGCAGTACTTC. The encoded protein is CASTFGGGTYEQYF. This chain connects TRBV2 to TRBJ2-7, with D possibly TRBD2 on 6 matching bases. Per germline, CDR1 SNHLY and CDR2 FYNNEI. This CDR3 has 14 residues. V was pared by 7 bases and J by 2 bases, with 15 bases between.